The 9 T cell receptor beta chains listed next were all sequenced from one sample in a study of PD-L1 blockade in urothelial cancer. Sequencing used immunoSEQ multiplex PCR; TCRdb keeps in-frame clones, though not all of them. The sample shows 40,000 to 55,000 clones, about 90% of them seen only once. Described time point: peripheral blood 6 weeks after treatment start. The source material was PBMCs, sampled around atezolizumab (anti-PD-L1) treatment. These TCRs come from a man between 65 and 85 years old with urothelial cancer.

This chain connects TRBV29-1 to TRBJ2-7, with 8 bases aligning to TRBD2. This CDR3 contains 13 residues. The trim removed 7 bases at V and 0 bases at J, leaving 5 bases unmatched. In germline, CDR1 is SQVTM, CDR2 ANQGSEA. The DNA of the CDR3 is TGCAGCGCTTTAGCGGGGCCCTCCTACGAGCAGTACTTC. Translated, it gives CSALAGPSYEQYF.

The chain is built from TRBV10-3 and TRBJ2-7; 8 bases match TRBD2. The CDR3 is 13 amino acids. The ends lost 8 bases at V and 7 bases at J; junction bases unmatched: 10. Per germline, CDR1 ENHRY and CDR2 SYGVKD. The CDR3 DNA reads as TGTGCCATCGGAACCGGACGGGGGGGGGAGCAGTACTTC. This codes for CAIGTGRGGEQYF.

In this sample, this clone turned up a few times. This chain connects TRBV6-5 to TRBJ1-1, with 8 bases fitting TRBD1. Germline V gene data show CDR1 as MNHEY and CDR2 as SVGAGI. The CDR3 length is 13 residues. J lost 1 base, V lost 6 bases, and 1 base had no gene match. CDR3 sequence: CASRGTGNTEAFF. CDR3 bases: TGTGCCAGCAGGGGGACAGGGAACACTGAAGCTTTCTTT.

The gene calls are TRBV29-1 and TRBJ1-2; D is unclear. Germline V gene data show CDR1 as SQVTM and CDR2 as ANQGSEA. V lost 4 bases and J lost 3, with 6 bases in between. The CDR3 is 11 residues long. CDR3 bases: TGCAGCGTTGTGTCAGACTATGGCTACACCTTC. It translates to CSVVSDYGYTF.

This sequence joins TRBV28 and TRBJ2-1; D unclear. The CDR3 loop spans 14 amino acids. The V gene's germline CDR1 is MDHEN and CDR2 SYDVKM. The V and J ends lost 2 bases and 7 bases respectively, with 12 bases between them. The CDR3: CASSLGGIVNEQFF. CDR3 nucleotide sequence: TGTGCCAGCAGTTTAGGCGGCATTGTAAATGAGCAGTTCTTC.

This clone was observed a single time. The chain combines TRBV5-1 with TRBJ2-2; D perhaps matches TRBD2 (6 bases). The V end lost 0 bases, the J end lost 5 bases, and 20 bases lay between the germline ends. This CDR3 is built from 18 residues. CDR1 is SGHRS, CDR2 YFSETQ, per germline. The CDR3 DNA reads as TGCGCCAGCAGCTTGGTCCCTCCAGGCCTAGCGACAACCGGGGAGCTGTTTTTT. Its protein is CASSLVPPGLATTGELFF.

This clone was counted a single time. The J gene is TRBJ2-4, the V gene TRBV28, with TRBD2 as a possible D gene (5 bases). V was pared by 6 bases and J by 0 bases, with 18 bases between. Germline values: CDR1 MDHEN, CDR2 SYDVKM. The CDR3 is made up of 17 amino acids. CDR3 coding DNA: TGTGCCAGCAGCCTATTAGGAGCGGAGCTAGCCAAAAACATTCAGTACTTC. As protein: CASSLLGAELAKNIQYF.

This clone has only one observation. The V call is TRBV4-1, the J call TRBJ2-1, with D perhaps matching TRBD2 (7 bases). The CDR3 spans 16 residues. CDR1 and CDR2 from the germline V gene are MGHRA and YSYEKL. The V end was cut by 1 base, the J end by 7 bases, with 17 bases between. The CDR3 sequence is CASSQGAGRGRNEQFF. The DNA of the CDR3 is TGCGCCAGCAGCCAAGGTGCAGGGAGGGGGAGAAATGAGCAGTTCTTC.

This rearrangement joins TRBV14 to TRBJ2-1, with TRBD2 matching 11 bases. This CDR3 spans 16 amino acids. CDR1 SGHDN and CDR2 FVKESK come from the germline V gene. With V trimmed by 2 bases and J by 8 bases, 8 bases remained unmatched. The CDR3 region is CASSQILAGVTDEQFF. In DNA form, the CDR3 reads TGTGCCAGCAGCCAAATACTAGCGGGAGTAACAGATGAGCAGTTCTTC.